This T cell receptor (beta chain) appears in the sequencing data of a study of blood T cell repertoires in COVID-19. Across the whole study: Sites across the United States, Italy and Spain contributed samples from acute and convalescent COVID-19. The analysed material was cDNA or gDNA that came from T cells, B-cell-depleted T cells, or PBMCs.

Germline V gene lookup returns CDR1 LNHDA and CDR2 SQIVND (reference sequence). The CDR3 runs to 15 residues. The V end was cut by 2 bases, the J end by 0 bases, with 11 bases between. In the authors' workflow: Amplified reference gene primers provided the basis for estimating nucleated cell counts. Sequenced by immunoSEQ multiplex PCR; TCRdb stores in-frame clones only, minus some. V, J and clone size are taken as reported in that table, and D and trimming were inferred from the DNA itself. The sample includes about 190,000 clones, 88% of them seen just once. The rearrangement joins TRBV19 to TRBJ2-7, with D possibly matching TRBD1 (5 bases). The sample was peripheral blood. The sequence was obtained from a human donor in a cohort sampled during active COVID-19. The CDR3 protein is CASSIQGKNSYEQYF. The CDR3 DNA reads TGTGCCAGTAGTATACAGGGAAAGAACTCCTACGAGCAGTACTTC.